The 23 T cell receptor beta chains given below trace back to one sample, sequenced in a study of regulatory T cells in long-lasting Graves disease. Sample time point: newly diagnosed GD, antithyroid drugs for less than 3 months. The TCR library was prepared using RNA isolated from PBMCs. TCR beta libraries were built with iRepertoire HTBI primers and Arm-PCR of CDR3 regions. TCRdb used MiXCR to reprocess the multiplex PCR reads, holding one entry per CDR3 protein. The table records about 540,000 distinct CDR3 sequences, approximately 12% of them present only once. These data were likewise used in another study, on T cells in Graves' hyperthyroidism and ophthalmopathy.

Here the sequenced sample was peripheral blood mononuclear cells (PBMCs), taken at new diagnosis, from a patient treated with antithyroid drugs. Source of these receptors: a man between 25 and 39 years old with Graves disease.

The V and J genes are TRBV19 and TRBJ2-2; D call uncertain. Trimming took 5 bases from V and 0 from J, leaving 10 bases between them. Germline V gives CDR1 LNHDA, CDR2 SQIVND (reference sequence). CDR3 length: 15 amino acids. CDR3: CASSLLFANTGELFF. The CDR3 nucleotides read TGTGCCAGTAGTCTCCTTTTCGCGAACACCGGGGAGCTGTTTTTT.

In this sample, this clonotype turned up a few times. The chain carries TRBV19 and TRBJ2-7; TRBD2 matches 14 bases. CDR3 size: 14 residues. J lost 5 bases, V lost 6 bases, and 3 bases had no gene match. The germline CDR1 and CDR2 sequences are LNHDA and SQIVND (reference sequence). The CDR3 reads CASRGLAGGDEQYF. In DNA, the CDR3 is TGTGCCAGTAGAGGACTAGCGGGAGGCGACGAGCAGTACTTC.

This clonotype has at least ten counts. The chain has TRBV7-9 and TRBJ1-2; 9 nucleotides align to TRBD1. V dropped 4 bases and J dropped 8; count of bases not matched to a gene: 11. Germline loops: CDR1 SEHNR, CDR2 FQNEAQ (reference sequence). CDR3 length: 15 residues. In DNA, the CDR3 is TGTGCCAGCAGCTCTCCGGGACAGGGAGTTTGGGGCTACACCTTC. This gives the protein CASSSPGQGVWGYTF.

With regard to this clonotype: A far larger clone is just one base off, so this is likely a read error. V gene TRBV20-1 combines with J gene TRBJ2-1; 9 bases agree with TRBD2. The J call may be incorrect, as the DNA end agrees better with TRBJ2-5. CDR3 size: 15 residues. The germline CDR1 and CDR2 sequences are DFQATT and SNEGSKA (reference sequence). CDR3 nucleotides: TGCAGTACTAGAGACGGACTAGCGAGCCAAGAGACCCAGTACTTC. Amino acids: CSTRDGLASQETQYF.

Comment on this clonotype: A much larger clone lies one base from this, so it may be a read error. This sequence joins TRBV7-6 and TRBJ2-2, with 8 bases matching TRBD1. The V gene end was trimmed by 5 bases and the J gene end by 3 bases; junction bases not matched to a gene: 2. The CDR3 consists of 14 residues. CDR1 and CDR2 from the germline V gene are SGHVS and FNYEAQ. CDR3 loop: CASSTTGDTGELFF. CDR3 nucleotides: TGTGCCAGCAGCACGACAGGGGACACCGGGGAGCTGTTTTTT.

In the case of this clonotype: A much larger clone lies a single base off, so this may be a read error. The CDR3 here is CASSGLRDRPWHEQYF. CDR3 nucleotides: TGTGCCAGCAGTGGCCTAAGGGACAGGCCCTGGCATGAGCAGTACTTC. The chain is built from TRBV2 and TRBJ2-7, with TRBD1 identical over 8 bases. Germline V gene lookup returns CDR1 SNHLY and CDR2 FYNNEI. This CDR3 has 16 amino acids. With 4 bases clipped from V and 7 bases from J, the junction kept 15 bases outside the gene matches.

This clonotype was seen repeatedly, ten times or more. The gene calls are TRBV10-3 and TRBJ2-7; tentative D call: TRBD2 (5 bases). The germline V and J ends were trimmed by 0 bases and 7 bases, with 16 bases remaining between them. This CDR3 has 15 residues. Germline CDR1 and CDR2: ENHRY and SYGVKD. CDR3 in DNA: TGTGCCATCAGTGAGTCGCCGGACCCTAGGAGGGAGCAGTACTTC. As protein: CAISESPDPRREQYF.

Note on this clonotype: A clone one base away is much larger, so this may be a read error. This chain connects TRBV14 to TRBJ1-4; 10 bases are shared with TRBD1. This CDR3 has 16 amino acids. Germline CDR1 and CDR2: SGHDN and FVKESK. In nucleotides, the CDR3 is TGTTCCAGCAGCCTTTCTTGGGGGACAGGGGACGAAAAACTGTTTTTT. It translates to CSSSLSWGTGDEKLFF.

This clonotype was observed once. A junction end diverges from the germline sequence, so it may reflect a read error. The rearrangement joins TRBV5-5 to TRBJ1-4; possibly TRBD1 for D (5 bases). Germline V gene sequence: CDR1 SGHKS, CDR2 YYEKEE (reference sequence). The CDR3 consists of 14 residues. This CDR3 is CASSSGWTNGKLFF. Here the CDR3 DNA reads TGTGCCAGCAGTTCAGGGTGGACTAATGGAAAACTGTTTTTT.

As regards this clonotype: It may be a read error: a sequence one base away is much more abundant. J is TRBJ1-1 and V is TRBV27, with D possibly TRBD1 on 6 matching bases. Trimming cost V 1 base and J 0 bases, with 9 bases left between them. Germline values: CDR1 MNHEY, CDR2 SMNVEV (reference sequence). The CDR3 has 15 residues. This CDR3 is CASSLLQGLNTEAFF. CDR3 in DNA: TGTGCCAGCAGTTTATTACAGGGCTTGAACACTGAAGCTTTCTTT.

This clonotype was observed a few times. J is TRBJ1-1 and V is TRBV3-1; TRBD1 matches 9 bases. Germline-derived CDR1 and CDR2 are LGHDT and YNNKEL (reference sequence). V was pared by 1 base and J by 9 bases, with 3 bases of the junction left unmatched. The CDR3 is 13 amino acids. CDR3 region: CASSQGGTGKAFF. In DNA, the CDR3 is TGTGCCAGCAGCCAAGGAGGGACAGGGAAAGCTTTCTTT.

This clonotype has a count of ten or more. This chain joins TRBV11-2 and TRBJ2-7; tentative D call: TRBD2 (5 bases). Germline loops: CDR1 SGHAT, CDR2 FQNNGV. V lost 5 bases and J 1 base, leaving 9 bases between the germline ends. CDR3 length equals 13 residues. This chain's CDR3 is CASSGGDSYEQYF. The DNA of the CDR3 is TGTGCCAGCAGCGGAGGAGATTCCTACGAGCAGTACTTC.

This clonotype was seen only a few times. The rearrangement links TRBV7-2 to TRBJ2-7; maybe TRBD1 (5 bases). The V end was cut by 3 bases, the J end by 4 bases, with 10 bases between. This CDR3 contains 13 residues. In germline, CDR1 is SGHTA, CDR2 FQGNSA. CDR3 protein: CASSFPGIYEQYF. The CDR3 nucleotides read TGTGCCAGCAGCTTCCCAGGGATATACGAGCAGTACTTC.

The V gene is TRBV6-2 or TRBV6-3, the J gene TRBJ1-2; D gene unclear. This CDR3 comprises 16 residues. The V end lost 5 bases, the J end lost 6 bases, and 22 bases lay between the germline ends. Germline V gene sequence: CDR1 MNHEY, CDR2 SVGEGT. The CDR3 bases are TGTGCCAGCAGTGTGGAGGTCGTAACGATGGGCGATGGCTACACCTTC. Protein: CASSVEVVTMGDGYTF.

This clonotype has at least ten counts. This chain connects TRBV7-9 to TRBJ1-4; D perhaps matches TRBD1 (6 bases). The ends were cut back, 2 bases at V and 6 bases at J, with 10 bases in the middle. The CDR3 length is 14 residues. In germline, CDR1 is SEHNR, CDR2 FQNEAQ (reference sequence). Written as DNA, the CDR3 is TGTGCCAGCAGCTTACAGGGGACACATGAAAAACTGTTTTTT. It yields the protein CASSLQGTHEKLFF.

This clonotype has at least ten counts. This chain connects TRBV7-2 to TRBJ2-5, with 7 bases identical to TRBD1. Trimming removed 1 base from V and 4 bases from J; junction bases left unmatched: 3. Germline CDR1 is SGHTA and CDR2 is FQGNSA. The CDR3 sequence is 14 residues long. The CDR3 coding sequence is TGTGCCAGCAGCTTAGGGTCAGGGGGAGAGACCCAGTACTTC. It translates to CASSLGSGGETQYF.

In its sample, this clonotype was seen many times. J is TRBJ1-5 and V is TRBV20-1; a possible D gene is TRBD1 (5 bases). This CDR3 spans 14 amino acids. Trimming shortened V by 6 bases and J by 5 bases, and 17 bases separated the two germline ends. Germline V gene lookup returns CDR1 DFQATT and CDR2 SNEGSKA (reference sequence). CDR3 nucleotide sequence: TGCAGTGCGCTGACCCGGGACCGTGATCAGCCCCAGCATTTT. As protein: CSALTRDRDQPQHF.

A remark on this clonotype: This may come from a read error, since a much larger clone is one base off. The chain joins TRBV15 to TRBJ1-2; no definite D call. Germline CDR1 is LNHNV and CDR2 is YYDKDF (reference sequence). The CDR3 runs to 13 residues. The DNA for the CDR3 is TGTGCCACCAGCGGAGATTCGATGTGGAGCTACACCTTC. This encodes CATSGDSMWSYTF.

The V call is TRBV19, the J call TRBJ1-1; tentative D call: TRBD1 (6 bases). With 4 bases removed from V and 5 bases from J, the gap between germline ends came to 14 bases. CDR1 is LNHDA and CDR2 is SQIVND in the germline V gene (reference sequence). CDR3 length: 14 residues. CDR3 coding DNA: TGTGCCAGTAGTACCCAGGGGACGTTGACTGAAGCTTTCTTT. Encoded protein: CASSTQGTLTEAFF.

This clonotype was detected ten times or more. The chain combines TRBV7-2 with TRBJ2-1; maybe TRBD2 (6 bases). The CDR3 is 13 residues long. From germline, CDR1 is SGHTA and CDR2 FQGNSA. The V and J ends lost 5 bases and 12 bases respectively, with 17 bases between them. The CDR3, as DNA: TGTGCCAGCAGCGCCCCGGGACTCGGAGCGCAGTTCTTC. This translates into CASSAPGLGAQFF.

Only a few counts were recorded for this clonotype. The CDR3, as DNA: TGTGCCAGCGCCCGAGGACTAGCGGGAGAGACCCAGTACTTC. Residues: CASARGLAGETQYF. The V and J genes are TRBV25-1 and TRBJ2-5, with 11 bases aligning to TRBD2. Germline CDR1 is MGHDK and CDR2 is SYGVNS. This CDR3 has 14 residues. The trim removed 8 bases at V and 4 bases at J, leaving 6 bases unmatched.

This clonotype was picked up a small number of times. Relative to the germline gene, one junction end is altered; a read error may explain this. The V call is TRBV2, the J call TRBJ2-4; 7 bases match TRBD2. There are 17 residues in the CDR3. Germline V gene lookup returns CDR1 SNHLY and CDR2 FYNNEI. CDR3 region: CASSNTLDRLAKDIQYF. CDR3 coding DNA: TGTGCCAGCAGTAATACACTTGACCGACTAGCCAAAGACATTCAGTACTTC.

This clonotype was recorded at least ten times. This chain connects TRBV12-5 to TRBJ1-1; a weak D match, TRBD1 (5 bases). This CDR3 spans 14 amino acids. From germline, CDR1 is LGHNT and CDR2 FRNRAP. V was cut by 6 bases and J by 1 base, with 12 bases left in between. This chain's CDR3 is CASGTGRGNTEAFF. The CDR3 nucleotides read TGTGCTAGTGGAACGGGACGGGGGAACACTGAAGCTTTCTTT.